These 21 T cell receptor beta chains were sequenced from one sample in a study of naive CD8 T cells in extremely preterm neonates. Repertoires were generated with immunoSEQ multiplex PCR, while TCRdb's copy carries only in-frame clones and drops some. The table shows several thousand clones, with more than 95% occurring only once. The sequencing input was naive CD8+ T cells from blood. These receptors all stem from a human donor in good health.

The chain uses TRBV12-1 and TRBJ2-7; the D call in the table, TRBD2, was not verified against the DNA. TRBV12-1 is classified as a pseudogene. The CDR3 extends over 16 amino acids. For the CDR3, the DNA is TGTGCCAGCAGCTTCGGAAAAAGCGGGAGGGCCCACGAGCAGTACGTC. Translated, it gives CASSFGKSGRAHEQYV.

The chain is built from TRBV7-6 and TRBJ1-1; possible D gene TRBD1, 5 bases. Germline V lookup: CDR1 SGHVS, CDR2 FNYEAQ. V was cut by 3 bases and J by 6 bases, with 11 bases left in between. CDR3 size: 13 residues. The DNA of the CDR3 is TGTGCCAGCAGCTTCAAGGGGTGGGCTGAAGCTTTCTTT. It specifies CASSFKGWAEAFF.

The chain has TRBV4-1 and TRBJ1-4, with 7 positions matching TRBD1. Looked up from germline, CDR1 is MGHRA and CDR2 is YSYEKL. The CDR3 consists of 15 residues. The V and J ends lost 0 bases and 7 bases, in that order; junction bases with no gene match: 5. As DNA, the CDR3 is TGCGCCAGCAGCCAAGATGGGACAGAAACTGAAAAACTGTTTTTT. The encoded protein is CASSQDGTETEKLFF.

This chain uses TRBV4-1 with TRBJ1-2, with D uncertain. Germline-derived CDR1 and CDR2 are MGHRA and YSYEKL. This CDR3 spans 15 amino acids. The V end lost 0 bases, the J end lost 7 bases, and 15 bases lay between the germline ends. The CDR3 DNA is TGCGCCAGCAGCCAAGATCCCGGGTTAACGGGTGGCTACACCTTC. It yields the protein CASSQDPGLTGGYTF.

CDR3 nucleotide sequence: TGTGCCAGCAGCTTTGGAGGCAATGAGCAGTTCTTC. Translating it yields CASSFGGNEQFF. This chain uses TRBV5-6 with TRBJ2-1, with TRBD2 as a possible D gene (5 bases). Deletions cut 2 bases from V and 6 bases from J, with 6 bases between. CDR1 is SGHDT and CDR2 is YYEEEE in the germline V gene. The CDR3 length is 12 residues.

This clone was recorded once. The chain carries TRBV6-1 and TRBJ2-1, with 10 bases aligning to TRBD2. V shed 5 bases, J shed 4 bases, and the junction held 2 bases outside the gene matches. Germline V CDR1 and CDR2: MNHNS, SASEGT. The CDR3 is 14 residues long. The CDR3 DNA reads TGTGCCAGCAGTCGGACTAGCGGTTACAATGAGCAGTTCTTC. Protein product: CASSRTSGYNEQFF.

This clone was detected only once. The CDR3 nucleotides read TGTGCCAGCAGTTCGGCCCGGGACAGGGCCTACGAGCAGTACTTC. Its protein is CASSSARDRAYEQYF. This sequence joins TRBV27 and TRBJ2-7; TRBD1 matches 9 bases. The CDR3 length is 15 residues. Germline V gene lookup returns CDR1 MNHEY and CDR2 SMNVEV (reference sequence). Losses at the gene ends were 4 bases for V and 2 bases for J; bases not matched to a gene: 6.

The chain employs TRBV28 and TRBJ2-5; tentative D call: TRBD2 (5 bases). CDR3 length: 15 residues. Trimming removed 6 bases from V and 5 bases from J, with 19 bases in between. CDR1 is MDHEN and CDR2 is SYDVKM in the germline V gene. The CDR3 is CASSQRTGEWETQYF. Written as DNA, the CDR3 is TGTGCCAGCAGCCAAAGGACTGGGGAGTGGGAGACCCAGTACTTC.

This clone appeared once. The rearrangement uses TRBV7-9 and TRBJ2-1; D call uncertain. Trimming left V 5 bases short and J 2 bases short, with 10 bases between. This CDR3 has 14 residues. Germline loops: CDR1 SEHNR, CDR2 FQNEAQ (reference sequence). The CDR3 loop is CASSPSSPYNEQFF. CDR3 DNA sequence: TGTGCCAGCAGCCCTTCCAGTCCCTACAATGAGCAGTTCTTC.

The chain has TRBV4-3 and TRBJ2-1; D might be TRBD2 (5 bases). Per the germline V gene, CDR1 is LGHNA and CDR2 is YSLEER. V lost 0 bases and J 4 bases, leaving 13 bases between the germline ends. The CDR3 runs 16 residues. CDR3 region: CASSQEMSGFYNEQFF. CDR3 DNA: TGCGCCAGCAGCCAAGAGATGAGCGGATTTTACAATGAGCAGTTCTTC.

The chain joins TRBV5-1 to TRBJ2-7; no clear D. The ends were cut back, 0 bases at V and 0 bases at J, with 10 bases in the middle. CDR1 is SGHRS and CDR2 is YFSETQ in the germline V gene. The CDR3 spans 15 residues. Written as DNA, the CDR3 is TGCGCCAGCAGCTTGGGTTCCGGTGGCTCCTACGAGCAGTACTTC. Residues: CASSLGSGGSYEQYF.

This sequence joins TRBV6-5 and TRBJ1-6, with 11 bases lining up with TRBD1. This CDR3 is built from 15 residues. Trimming at V came to 5 bases and at J to 9 bases, leaving 6 bases not matched to a gene. Per germline, CDR1 MNHEY and CDR2 SVGAGI. The CDR3 reads CASSPGGTGGSPLHF. Written as DNA, the CDR3 is TGTGCCAGCAGTCCCGGTGGGACAGGGGGTTCACCCCTCCACTTT.

The rearrangement links TRBV19 to TRBJ1-5; 7 bases are a match to TRBD1. Germline V lookup: CDR1 LNHDA, CDR2 SQIVND (reference sequence). The length of the CDR3 is 15 residues. V gave up 5 bases and J gave up 4 bases; unmatched junction bases: 8. For the CDR3, the DNA is TGTGCCAGTAGTTTACCCGGGACAGATAATCAGCCCCAGCATTTT. This encodes CASSLPGTDNQPQHF.

The chain is built from TRBV4-2 and TRBJ2-1; the match to TRBD2 covers 12 bases. Trimming removed 1 base from V and 8 bases from J; junction bases left unmatched: 6. Germline CDR1 LGHNA, CDR2 YNFKEQ. The CDR3 is 16 amino acids. The CDR3 region is CASSQVTLAGGDEQFF. The CDR3, as DNA: TGTGCCAGCAGCCAAGTCACACTAGCGGGAGGCGATGAGCAGTTCTTC.

This sequence joins TRBV6-5 and TRBJ1-1; D not resolved. Per the germline V gene, CDR1 is MNHEY and CDR2 is SVGAGI. V was shortened by 0 bases and J by 6 bases, with 8 bases between the two germline ends. CDR3 length equals 13 residues. The CDR3 sequence: CASSYSSLSEAFF. CDR3 DNA: TGTGCCAGCAGTTACTCGAGCTTGTCTGAAGCTTTCTTT.

The chain couples TRBV13 to TRBJ1-3; 9 bases match TRBD1. This CDR3 is 16 amino acids long. CDR1 and CDR2 from the germline V gene are PRHDT and FYEKMQ (reference sequence). J lost 1 base, V lost 5 bases, and 6 bases had no gene match. Here the CDR3 reads CASSPEGTGSGNTIYF. The CDR3 DNA reads TGTGCCAGCAGCCCGGAAGGGACAGGGTCTGGAAACACCATATATTTT.

CDR3 sequence (DNA): TGTGCCAGCACCGACAGGGAAGAGACCCAGTACTTC. It encodes CASTDREETQYF. The chain has TRBV27 and TRBJ2-5; 7 bases match TRBD1. The germline CDR1 and CDR2 sequences are MNHEY and SMNVEV (reference sequence). V lost 7 bases to trimming and J lost 3 bases; unmatched junction nucleotides: 2. The CDR3 runs to 12 residues.

The chain has TRBV29-1 and TRBJ1-2; a weak D match, TRBD1 (5 bases). Germline V CDR1 and CDR2: SQVTM, ANQGSEA. The CDR3 is 12 residues long. Trimming stripped 4 bases from V and 7 bases from J, with 13 bases between. The CDR3 loop is CSVGGNGAGYTF. The CDR3 nucleotides are TGCAGCGTTGGGGGTAATGGGGCTGGCTACACCTTC.

The V gene is TRBV11-2, the J gene TRBJ1-2, with unresolved D. Germline V gene sequence: CDR1 SGHAT, CDR2 FQNNGV. This CDR3 is 15 amino acids long. Trimming took off 0 bases at V and 4 bases at J, with 12 bases between the two ends. The CDR3 DNA is TGTGCCAGCAGCTTAGAGAGCGGGGTTGCCTATGGCTACACCTTC. Its translation: CASSLESGVAYGYTF.

This clone came up once. This chain connects TRBV10-2 to TRBJ2-7; D is uncertain. V lost 4 bases to trimming and J lost 1 base, with 5 bases between them. The CDR3 length is 12 residues. CDR1 WSHSY and CDR2 SAAADI come from the germline V gene. The CDR3 region has the DNA TGCGCCAGCAGTGGAGAGTCCTACGAGCAGTACTTC. Encoded protein: CASSGESYEQYF.

The V gene is TRBV4-1, the J gene TRBJ2-5, with 9 bases identical to TRBD2. Germline trimming cut 4 bases from V and 4 bases from J; bases unmatched to any gene: 7. CDR1 and CDR2 (germline): MGHRA, YSYEKL. The CDR3 contains 15 residues. In nucleotides, the CDR3 is TGCGCCAGCAGCCCGGGGGGACTAGCCGGAGAGACCCAGTACTTC. It yields the protein CASSPGGLAGETQYF.